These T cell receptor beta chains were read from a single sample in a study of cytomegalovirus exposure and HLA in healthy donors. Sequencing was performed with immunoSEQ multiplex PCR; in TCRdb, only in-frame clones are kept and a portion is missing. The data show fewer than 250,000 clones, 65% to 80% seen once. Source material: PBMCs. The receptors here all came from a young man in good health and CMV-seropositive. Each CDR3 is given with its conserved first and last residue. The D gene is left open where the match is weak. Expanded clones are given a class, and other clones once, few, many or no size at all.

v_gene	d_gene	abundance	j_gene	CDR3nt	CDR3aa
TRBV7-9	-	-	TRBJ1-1	TGTGCCAGCAGCTTCACGGGGTACACTGAAGCTTTCTTT	CASSFTGYTEAFF
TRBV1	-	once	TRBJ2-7	TGCACCAGCAGCCAAGAAAAAGGGGACGAGCAGTACTTC	CTSSQEKGDEQYF
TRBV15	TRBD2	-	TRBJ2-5	TGTGCCACCGGACTAGCGGGGGTCCTGCAAGAGACCCAGTACTTC	CATGLAGVLQETQYF
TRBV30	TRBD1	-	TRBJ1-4	TGTGCCTGGAGTGGGACAGGGGATGAAAAACTGTTTTTT	CAWSGTGDEKLFF
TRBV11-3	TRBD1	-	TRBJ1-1	TGTGCCAGCAGTCGGACAGGGCTGAACACTGAAGCTTTCTTT	CASSRTGLNTEAFF
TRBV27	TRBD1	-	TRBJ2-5	TGTGCCAGCAGTTTAGGGGCTGCTGGGACAGGTGTGACCCAGTACTTC	CASSLGAAGTGVTQYF
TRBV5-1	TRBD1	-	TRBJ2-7	TGCGCCAGCAGCCCTCTCGGGACAGGGAAGAAGACCTACGAGCAGTACTTC	CASSPLGTGKKTYEQYF
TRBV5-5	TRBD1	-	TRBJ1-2	TGTGCCAGCAGCTTCGGGACAGGGAACTATGGCTACACCTTC	CASSFGTGNYGYTF
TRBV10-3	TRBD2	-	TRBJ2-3	TGTGCCATCGGAGAAAGCGGGGGTACCAAGTATACGCAGTATTTT	CAIGESGGTKYTQYF
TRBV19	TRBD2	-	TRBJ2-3	TGTGCCAGTAGTATAGACCTAGCGGTGCAGTATTTT	CASSIDLAVQYF
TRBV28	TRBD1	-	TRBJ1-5	TGTGCCAGCACCGTTTCGGGCAGGGGGCGGCAGCCCCAGCATTTT	CASTVSGRGRQPQHF
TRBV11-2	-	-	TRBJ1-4	TGTGCCAGCAGCTTTGGGCAGTCCAGGGACTTTGCAACTAATGAAAAACTGTTTTTT	CASSFGQSRDFATNEKLFF
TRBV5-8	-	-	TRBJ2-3	TGTGCCAGCAGCATTAGACCAGGGGATACGCAGTATTTT	CASSIRPGDTQYF
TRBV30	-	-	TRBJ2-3	TGTGCCTGGAGCCCCCACGGAGATACGCAGTATTTT	CAWSPHGDTQYF
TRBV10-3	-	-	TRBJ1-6	TGTGCCATCAGTGAGTCTGAGGACTCCCTGCACCACTTT	CAISESEDSLHHF
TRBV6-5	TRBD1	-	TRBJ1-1	TGTGCCAGCAGTTACGGGACAGGGGGCCCCACTGAAGCTTTCTTT	CASSYGTGGPTEAFF
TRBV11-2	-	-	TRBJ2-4	TGTGCCGGCAGCTGGGCCCGGGGGGCGAACATTCAGTACTTC	CAGSWARGANIQYF
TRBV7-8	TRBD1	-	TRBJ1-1	TGTGCCAGCAGCTCACAACAGGGGGCGGAAGCTTTCTTT	CASSSQQGAEAFF
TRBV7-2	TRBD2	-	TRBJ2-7	TGTGCCAGCAGCTTAGAAGGACTAGCGGGAGGGGAGCAGTACTTC	CASSLEGLAGGEQYF
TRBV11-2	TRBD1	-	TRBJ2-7	TGTGCCAGCAGCACCGACAGGGGGCCCTCCTACGAGCAGTACTTC	CASSTDRGPSYEQYF
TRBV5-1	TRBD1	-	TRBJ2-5	TGCGCCAGCAGCCCTGACAGGGGGCTAGAGACCCAGTACTTC	CASSPDRGLETQYF
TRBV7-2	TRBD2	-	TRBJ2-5	TGTGCCAGCAGCCGCCAGCGGGGGCAAGAGACCCAGTACTTC	CASSRQRGQETQYF